This T cell receptor (beta chain) was sequenced in a study of cytomegalovirus exposure and HLA in healthy donors. Study observations and caveats: The study designated about 180 TCR beta chains cytomegalovirus-associated. Most likely, a cluster of highly shared sequence variants arose as a sequencing artifact.

Researchers ran the PCR with 60 Vbeta and 13 Jbeta primers. Assay: immunoSEQ multiplex PCR; the TCRdb copy retains only in-frame clones and omits some. The repertoire includes under 70,000 clones, 75% to 90% of them detected once, and 2% sits in the top ten. Points on this clone: Antigen unknown.

The CDR3 sequence is 16 residues long. V dropped 3 bases and J dropped 3; count of bases not matched to a gene: 4. CDR1 SGHDT and CDR2 YYEEEE come from the germline V gene. The sequenced material came from PBMCs. This sequence was found in a woman aged 30 to 39 in good health and CMV-seronegative. The chain employs TRBV5-6 and TRBJ2-3, with 13 bases that match TRBD2. The CDR3 sequence is CASSWPTSGRTDTQYF. CDR3 sequence (DNA): TGTGCCAGCAGCTGGCCGACTAGCGGGAGGACAGATACGCAGTATTTT.